The TCR beta chain under discussion was sequenced for a study of blood T cell repertoires in COVID-19. Background on the study: COVID-19 samples collected from the United States, Italy and Spain covered acute and convalescent phases. Sources were T cells, B-cell-depleted T cells, or PBMCs; the material itself was cDNA or gDNA.

As handled by the study authors: Reference gene primer amplification in the assay estimated nucleated cell counts. The assay was immunoSEQ multiplex PCR, and TCRdb's table has in-frame clones only and misses some. The V and J calls and clone size were taken over from that table, and D and trimming were inferred from the DNA. The data show approximately 180,000 clones, with roughly 81% seen just once and roughly an eighth held by the top ten. This CDR3 has 11 residues. V lost 6 bases to trimming and J lost 10 bases, with 12 bases between them. Germline CDR1 and CDR2: LNHNV and YYDKDF (reference sequence). A Seattle source enrolled patients during active infection and followed them longitudinally.

The receptor was derived from a woman older than 75 with COVID-19, enrolled during active disease. Sequencing used peripheral blood. The V call is TRBV15, the J call TRBJ1-2; weak D call: TRBD1 (6 bases). The CDR3 protein is CATSLNRDYTF. DNA for the CDR3: TGTGCCACCAGTCTTAACAGGGACTACACCTTC.